This T cell receptor (beta chain) appears in the sequencing data of a study of T cell responses to AZD1222 COVID-19 vaccine. The method was immunoSEQ multiplex PCR; TCRdb's version includes in-frame clones alone and lacks a portion of them. The profile shows tens of thousands of clones, approximately 90% of them singletons. The source material was peripheral blood, sampled 28 days after the second AZD1222 dose. The clonotype originates from an adult who received the AZD1222 COVID-19 vaccine.

The CDR3 sequence is CASSSRISGYQETQYF. The CDR3 DNA follows: TGTGCCAGCAGTTCCCGGATTAGCGGATACCAAGAGACCCAGTACTTC. J is TRBJ2-5 and V is TRBV27, with a possible D match to TRBD2 (6 bases). The germline CDR1 and CDR2 sequences are MNHEY and SMNVEV (reference sequence). The CDR3 runs 16 residues. The V and J ends lost 4 bases and 0 bases respectively, with 15 bases between them.